Included here is one T cell receptor (beta chain) sequence, with context. Antigen unknown. The entry originates in a study of post-analysis software for immune sequencing data. Study information: The courses of disease that were included comprised relapsing-remitting, secondary progressive and progressive-relapsing multiple sclerosis. Study-level findings and limits: F-measure co-clustering was strong for batch-matched samples. When compared against controls, multiple sclerosis patients showed significantly lower normalized Chao1 diversity. Patients showed TRBV5-6, TRBV5-1 and TRBV20-1 among a few TRBV segments more frequent than in controls.

The germline V gene encodes CDR1 MNHNY and CDR2 SVGAGI (reference sequence). Trimming cost V 5 bases and J 12 bases, with 11 bases left between them. The CDR3 spans 11 residues. Tagging with unique molecular identifiers was a feature of the TCR beta cDNA libraries. T cells, roughly 0.85 to 10 million of them, yielded roughly 470,000 cDNA molecules. TCRdb recomputed calls from the PCR reads with MiXCR, one row per CDR3 protein. The sample has fewer than 850,000 distinct CDR3 sequences, 30% seen once. This receptor was identified in a girl aged 5-17 years with multiple sclerosis. Sequenced material: blood. V and J are TRBV6-6 and TRBJ2-4, with D hard to call. The CDR3 sequence is CASSARAAQYF. DNA of the CDR3: TGTGCCAGCAGTGCCCGGGCCGCTCAGTACTTC.